The sequence of this T cell receptor beta chain was determined in a study of early T cells in non-severe SARS-CoV-2 infection. Whole-study context: Sequencing of unsorted whole blood was done on bulk RNA, leaving chains unpaired.

The germline V gene has CDR1 SGHAT and CDR2 FQNNGV. The CDR3 is 15 amino acids. Comments on this clonotype: Its target is unknown. At one end, the junction sequence differs from germline, possibly due to a read error.

From the 5' RACE reads, TCRdb called clonotypes with MiXCR, one entry per CDR3 protein. The table has about 29,000 distinct CDR3 sequences, 5% to 5.5% seen once. Study results and limitations: VDJdb matches were skewed toward anti-spike CD8 T cell responses.

The TCR comes from an adult who was a healthcare worker with PCR-confirmed SARS-CoV-2 infection or an uninfected control (not recorded which). Sequenced input: whole blood. V usage is TRBV11-2 and J usage is TRBJ2-1; 8 bases map to TRBD2. CDR3 residues: CASSLVSAGVGESAF. The CDR3 region has the DNA TGTGCCAGCAGCTTAGTATCAGCGGGAGTCGGCGAATCGGCATTC.